This passage covers 20 T cell receptor beta chains from one sample sequenced in a study of PD-1 blockade in classical Hodgkin lymphoma. Time point: cycle 4 day 1 (C4D1), after more than 5 weeks of nivolumab. Each patient experienced a relapse that followed autologous stem cell transplantation, and brentuximab vedotin exposure varied. The assay was immunoSEQ multiplex PCR, and TCRdb's table has in-frame clones only and misses some. The table includes approximately 93,000 clones, around 80% detected once. The sequencing here drew on peripheral blood mononuclear cells (PBMCs), taken before the fourth cycle of nivolumab. These receptors came from a human donor with classical Hodgkin lymphoma.

V gene TRBV7-2 combines with J gene TRBJ2-2, with D uncertain. Germline CDR1 is SGHTA and CDR2 is FQGNSA. V was clipped by 2 bases and J by 2 bases, with 9 bases between them. The CDR3 covers 15 residues. In DNA form, the CDR3 reads TGTGCCAGCAGCTTAACAGTACTAAACACCGGGGAGCTGTTTTTT. Its translation: CASSLTVLNTGELFF.

Only a few counts were recorded for this clone. This rearrangement joins TRBV11-1 to TRBJ2-1; D might be TRBD2 (6 bases). The CDR3 is 15 amino acids. Germline V gene data show CDR1 as SGHAT and CDR2 as FQDESV (reference sequence). V was trimmed by 1 base and J by 4 bases, leaving 11 bases between them. The DNA for the CDR3 is TGTGCCAGCAGCTTAGACGGGAGCTTTTACAATGAGCAGTTCTTC. Residues: CASSLDGSFYNEQFF.

V gene TRBV11-3 combines with J gene TRBJ2-7, with D possibly TRBD2 on 5 matching bases. This CDR3 is built from 15 residues. Germline values: CDR1 SGHNT, CDR2 YENEEA. The germline V and J ends were trimmed by 1 base and 3 bases, with 13 bases remaining between them. CDR3 DNA sequence: TGTGCCAGCAGCTTAGGGAGGACCGGGGACTACGAGCAGTACTTC. Encoded protein: CASSLGRTGDYEQYF. Variable domain in full (rest from reference TRBV11-3 and TRBJ2-7): EAGVVQSPRYKIIEKKQPVAFWCNPISGHNTLYWYLQNLGQGPELLIRYENEEAVDDSQLPKDRFSAERLKGVDSTLKIQPAELGDSAVYLCASSLGRTGDYEQYFGPGTRLTVT.

The J gene is TRBJ1-1, the V gene TRBV6-6; D uncertain. The V and J ends lost 6 bases and 7 bases respectively, with 12 bases between them. The germline V gene has CDR1 MNHNY and CDR2 SVGAGI (reference sequence). The CDR3 totals 12 residues. The CDR3 nucleotides are TGTGCCAGCAGCCGCGATCGTAGTGAAGCTTTCTTT. Translated, it gives CASSRDRSEAFF.

Remarks on this clone: This CDR3 is also generated by other DNA sequences in the sample. J is TRBJ1-5 and V is TRBV10-3; perhaps TRBD1 as D (5 bases). The CDR3 has 13 amino acids. Deletions cut 6 bases from V and 4 bases from J, with 10 bases between. Germline CDR1 and CDR2: ENHRY and SYGVKD. The CDR3 loop reads CAISQGSNQPQHF. Here the CDR3 DNA reads TGTGCCATCAGCCAGGGTTCTAATCAGCCCCAGCATTTT.

There are a few counts of this clone. The chain couples TRBV10-3 to TRBJ2-6; D unresolved. This CDR3 comprises 14 residues. Germline CDR1 ENHRY, CDR2 SYGVKD. V was trimmed by 3 bases and J by 2 bases, leaving 5 bases between them. CDR3 region: CAISEKTGANVLTF. The CDR3 region has the DNA TGTGCCATCAGTGAAAAGACTGGGGCCAACGTCCTGACTTTC.

The chain is built from TRBV6-6 and TRBJ2-5, with a possible D match to TRBD2 (5 bases). CDR1 and CDR2 from the germline V gene are MNHNY and SVGAGI (reference sequence). V lost 0 bases and J 7 bases, leaving 12 bases between the germline ends. The CDR3 totals 14 residues. Here the CDR3 reads CASSYSGGSMTQYF. CDR3 DNA sequence: TGTGCCAGCAGTTACTCTGGCGGGTCGATGACCCAGTACTTC.

The chain carries TRBV7-8 and TRBJ2-3, with D maybe TRBD2 (5 bases). This CDR3 contains 12 residues. Per germline, CDR1 SGHVS and CDR2 FQNEAQ. V was clipped by 5 bases and J by 6 bases, with 9 bases between them. As DNA, the CDR3 is TGTGCCAGCAGCCTGAGGGTTGATACGCAGTATTTT. Encoded protein: CASSLRVDTQYF.

The chain is built from TRBV28 and TRBJ1-4; D gene ambiguous. Germline V lookup: CDR1 MDHEN, CDR2 SYDVKM. The CDR3 spans 16 residues. V lost 6 bases, J lost 5 bases, and 19 bases lay in between. The CDR3 protein is CASSTQWGGLNEKLFF. CDR3 nucleotides: TGTGCCAGCAGCACCCAATGGGGTGGGTTAAATGAAAAACTGTTTTTT.

This clone was counted a few times. V and J are TRBV28 and TRBJ2-1; 10 bases agree with TRBD2. The CDR3 runs to 14 residues. With V trimmed by 6 bases and J by 2 bases, 1 base remained unmatched. In germline, CDR1 is MDHEN, CDR2 SYDVKM. The CDR3 sequence: CASRLAGTYNEQFF. CDR3 coding DNA: TGTGCCAGCAGACTAGCGGGAACCTACAATGAGCAGTTCTTC.

The J gene is TRBJ1-5, the V gene TRBV27, with D unresolved. The CDR3 is 15 amino acids. Per germline, CDR1 MNHEY and CDR2 SMNVEV (reference sequence). Trimming left V 9 bases short and J 2 bases short, with 17 bases between. The CDR3 nucleotides read TGTGCCAGTTGGACCGTAGGGTTGGGCAATCAGCCCCAGCATTTT. Translated, it gives CASWTVGLGNQPQHF.

The chain has TRBV5-1 and TRBJ2-1, with 8 nucleotides matching TRBD1. The CDR3 sequence is 16 residues long. J lost 1 base, V lost 4 bases, and 7 bases had no gene match. The germline V gene has CDR1 SGHRS and CDR2 YFSETQ. The CDR3, as DNA: TGCGCCAGCAGCCCGGACAGGGTGGGGTCCTACAATGAGCAGTTCTTC. Its translation: CASSPDRVGSYNEQFF.

The V gene is TRBV6-6, the J gene TRBJ2-4; D perhaps matches TRBD2 (7 bases). Trimming took 11 bases from V and 6 from J, leaving 14 bases between them. The CDR3 consists of 12 residues. Germline V gives CDR1 MNHNY, CDR2 SVGAGI (reference sequence). This CDR3 is CAGGGGGNIQYF. As DNA, the CDR3 is TGTGCCGGCGGGGGAGGGGGAAACATTCAGTACTTC.

This clone appeared a few times. The chain recombines TRBV5-1 with TRBJ2-7; D is unresolved. V was shortened by 0 bases and J by 2 bases, with 9 bases between the two germline ends. CDR3 size: 14 residues. Germline CDR1 reads SGHRS; CDR2 reads YFSETQ. Here the CDR3 reads CASSLEGHTYEQYF. Written as DNA, the CDR3 is TGCGCCAGCAGCTTGGAGGGCCATACCTACGAGCAGTACTTC.

This sequence joins TRBV7-3 and TRBJ2-7; 11 nucleotides align to TRBD1. With V trimmed by 2 bases and J by 0 bases, 0 bases remained unmatched. CDR1 SGHTA and CDR2 FQGTGA come from the germline V gene. The CDR3 covers 15 residues. The CDR3: CASSLGTGGSYEQYF. DNA for the CDR3: TGTGCCAGCAGCTTAGGGACAGGGGGCTCCTACGAGCAGTACTTC.

This clone was picked up one time. This chain joins TRBV7-6 and TRBJ2-3, with unresolved D. The ends were cut back, 7 bases at V and 2 bases at J, with 13 bases in the middle. The germline gives CDR1 SGHVS, CDR2 FNYEAQ. This CDR3 comprises 14 residues. CDR3 in DNA: TGTGCCAGCACCCACAACCGGGCCACAGATACGCAGTATTTT. Translating it yields CASTHNRATDTQYF. Full variable domain (outside the CDR3, taken from reference TRBV7-6 and TRBJ2-3): GAGVSQSPRYKVTKRGQDVALRCDPISGHVSLYWYRQALGQGPEFLTYFNYEAQQDKSGLPNDRFSAERPEGSISTLTIQRTEQRDSAMYRCASTHNRATDTQYFGPGTRLTVL.

This clone was detected once. CDR3 nucleotide sequence: TGTGCCAGCGTACCGGGACAGGGAATTATGGACGAGCAGTACTTC. As protein: CASVPGQGIMDEQYF. The V call is TRBV2, the J call TRBJ2-7; 9 bases line up with TRBD1. The CDR3 length is 15 residues. Germline V lookup: CDR1 SNHLY, CDR2 FYNNEI. The V gene end was trimmed by 8 bases and the J gene end by 5 bases; junction bases not matched to a gene: 13.

This chain connects TRBV28 to TRBJ2-7; 13 bases fit TRBD2. Germline CDR1 reads MDHEN; CDR2 reads SYDVKM. Trimming at V came to 5 bases and at J to 1 base, leaving 8 bases not matched to a gene. This CDR3 contains 17 residues. CDR3 protein: CASSRLAGGTISYEQYF. The CDR3 coding sequence is TGTGCCAGCAGTAGACTAGCGGGAGGAACTATTTCCTACGAGCAGTACTTC.

The CDR3 loop reads CASKTRGSSYEQYF. For the CDR3, the DNA is TGCGCCAGCAAGACCAGGGGGAGCTCCTACGAGCAGTACTTC. The V and J genes are TRBV10-2 and TRBJ2-7, with 7 bases that match TRBD1. With 7 bases clipped from V and 0 bases from J, the junction kept 6 bases outside the gene matches. CDR1 is WSHSY, CDR2 SAAADI, per germline. The CDR3 is 14 residues long.

This sequence joins TRBV2 and TRBJ2-7, with D unresolved. Germline assignment: CDR1 SNHLY and CDR2 FYNNEI. V was cut by 4 bases and J by 0 bases, with 10 bases left in between. There are 14 residues in the CDR3. CDR3 sequence (DNA): TGTGCCAGCAGTGGTCAAGGGATCTCCTACGAGCAGTACTTC. Protein product: CASSGQGISYEQYF.